The 3 T cell receptor beta chains in this list originate from one sample, sequenced in a study of blood T cell repertoires in COVID-19. Sequencing was performed with immunoSEQ multiplex PCR; in TCRdb, only in-frame clones are kept and a portion is missing. This table holds about 27,000 clones, roughly 80% found once. The sample was peripheral blood. Receptor source: an older man with active or convalescent COVID-19.

This clone occurred a few times. The V and J genes are TRBV20-1 and TRBJ2-1; TRBD2 matches 11 bases. Germline V gene data show CDR1 as DFQATT and CDR2 as SNEGSKA (reference sequence). CDR3 size: 16 residues. The ends lost 3 bases at V and 4 bases at J; junction bases unmatched: 8. The CDR3 region has the DNA TGCAGTGCTAGTGAAACCGGGACTAGCGGTTACAATGAGCAGTTCTTC. Translation: CSASETGTSGYNEQFF.

The chain has TRBV6-5 and TRBJ1-1; D is ambiguous. Germline V lookup: CDR1 MNHEY, CDR2 SVGAGI. The CDR3 covers 13 residues. Deletions cut 4 bases from V and 3 bases from J, with 9 bases between. The CDR3 loop reads CASSLHEDTEAFF. CDR3 nucleotides: TGTGCCAGCAGTTTACATGAGGACACTGAAGCTTTCTTT.

The chain is built from TRBV7-8 and TRBJ1-1; D not resolved. This CDR3 contains 17 residues. V lost 5 bases, J lost 4 bases, and 23 bases lay in between. CDR1 is SGHVS, CDR2 FQNEAQ, per germline. The CDR3, as DNA: TGTGCCAGCAGCACAATACACGGGTGGCAGCCGGGCACTGAAGCTTTCTTT. Amino acid sequence: CASSTIHGWQPGTEAFF.